This T cell receptor (beta chain) came from a study of CD8+ T cells in alopecia areata. RNA was isolated and reverse transcribed to cDNA, the sequencing template. Generated by immunoSEQ multiplex PCR, the TCRdb table keeps only in-frame clones and is missing some. Of some 240,000 clones listed, more than 45% were seen once; the top ten hold around 0.46%. V lost 3 bases and J 2 bases, leaving 17 bases between the germline ends. The CDR3 has 17 amino acids. In alopecia areata patients, both lesional scalp punch biopsies and peripheral blood were collected. This receptor was obtained from a human donor with alopecia areata. This chain links TRBV23-1 with TRBJ1-5, with a tentative D call TRBD1 (6 bases). TRBV23-1 is recorded as an ORF, its role being uncertain. The sequenced sample was CD4+ T cells sorted from blood, obtained at week 0. CDR3 DNA: TGCGCCAGCAGTCACCCGGAGAGGGGGAGTTGCAATCAGCCCCAGCATTTT. This sequence encodes CASSHPERGSCNQPQHF.